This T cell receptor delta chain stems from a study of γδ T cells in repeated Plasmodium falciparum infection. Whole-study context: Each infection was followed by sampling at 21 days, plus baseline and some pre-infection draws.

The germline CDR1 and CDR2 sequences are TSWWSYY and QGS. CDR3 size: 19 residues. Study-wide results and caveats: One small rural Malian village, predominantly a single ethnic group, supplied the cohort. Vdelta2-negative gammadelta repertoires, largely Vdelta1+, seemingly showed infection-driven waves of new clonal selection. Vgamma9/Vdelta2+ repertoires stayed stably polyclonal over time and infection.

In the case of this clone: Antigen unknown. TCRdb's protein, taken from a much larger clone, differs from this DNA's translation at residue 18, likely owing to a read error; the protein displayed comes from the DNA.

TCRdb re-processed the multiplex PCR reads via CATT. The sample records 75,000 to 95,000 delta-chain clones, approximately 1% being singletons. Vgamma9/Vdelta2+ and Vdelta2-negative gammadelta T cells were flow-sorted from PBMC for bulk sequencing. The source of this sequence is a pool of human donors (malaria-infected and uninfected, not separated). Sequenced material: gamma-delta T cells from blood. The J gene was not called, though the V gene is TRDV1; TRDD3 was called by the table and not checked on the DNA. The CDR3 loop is CALGDFRYWGIRNTDKLTF. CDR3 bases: TGTGCTCTTGGGGATTTCCGGTACTGGGGGATACGTAACACCGATAAACTCACCTTT.